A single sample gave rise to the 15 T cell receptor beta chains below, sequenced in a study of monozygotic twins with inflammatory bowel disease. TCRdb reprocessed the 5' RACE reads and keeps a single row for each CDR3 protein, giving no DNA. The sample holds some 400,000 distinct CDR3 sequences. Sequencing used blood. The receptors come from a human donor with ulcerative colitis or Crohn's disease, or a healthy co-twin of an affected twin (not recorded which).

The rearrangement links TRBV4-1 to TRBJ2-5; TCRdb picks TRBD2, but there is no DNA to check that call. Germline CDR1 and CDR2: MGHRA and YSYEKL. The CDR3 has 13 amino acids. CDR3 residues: CASSASGRETQYF.

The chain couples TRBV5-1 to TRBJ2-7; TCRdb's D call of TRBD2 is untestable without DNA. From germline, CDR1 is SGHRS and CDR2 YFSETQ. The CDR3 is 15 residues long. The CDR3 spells CASSLSGKNSYEQYF.

The CDR3 reads CASTARDTQYF. This chain links TRBV27 with TRBJ2-3. CDR1 and CDR2 (germline): MNHEY, SMNVEV (reference sequence). The CDR3 has 11 residues.

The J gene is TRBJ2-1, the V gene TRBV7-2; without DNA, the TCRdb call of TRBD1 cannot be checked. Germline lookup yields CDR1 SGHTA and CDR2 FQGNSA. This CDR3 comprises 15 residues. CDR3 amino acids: CASSLAQSGGASQFF.

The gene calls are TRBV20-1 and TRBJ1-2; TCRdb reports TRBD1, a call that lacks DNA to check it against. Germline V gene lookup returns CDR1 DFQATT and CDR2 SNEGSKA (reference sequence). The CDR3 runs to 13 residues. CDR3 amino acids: CSASRATDYGYTF.

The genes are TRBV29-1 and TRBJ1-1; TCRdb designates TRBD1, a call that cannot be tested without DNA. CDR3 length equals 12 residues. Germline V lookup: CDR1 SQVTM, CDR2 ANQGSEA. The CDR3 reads CSVEQGTTEAFF.

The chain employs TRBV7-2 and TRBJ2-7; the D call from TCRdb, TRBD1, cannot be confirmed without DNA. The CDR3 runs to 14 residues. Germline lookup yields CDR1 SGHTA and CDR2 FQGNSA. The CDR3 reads CASSLGQGWYEQYF.

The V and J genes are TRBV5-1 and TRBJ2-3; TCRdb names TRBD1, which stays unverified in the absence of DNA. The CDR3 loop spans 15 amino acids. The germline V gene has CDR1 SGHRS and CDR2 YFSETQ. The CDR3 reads CASSLRQGDTVTQYF.

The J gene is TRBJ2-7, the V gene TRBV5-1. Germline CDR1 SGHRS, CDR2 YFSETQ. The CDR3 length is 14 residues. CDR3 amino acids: CASSFEGSSYEQYF.

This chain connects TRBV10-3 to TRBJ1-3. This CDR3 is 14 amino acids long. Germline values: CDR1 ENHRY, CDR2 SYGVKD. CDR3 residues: CAISDPKRGNTIYF.

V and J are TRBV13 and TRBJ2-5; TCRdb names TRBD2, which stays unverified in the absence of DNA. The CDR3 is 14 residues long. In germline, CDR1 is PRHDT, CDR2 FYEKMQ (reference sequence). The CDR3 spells CASNTGEPQETQYF. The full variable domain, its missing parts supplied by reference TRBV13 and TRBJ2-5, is AAGVIQSPRHLIKEKRETATLKCYPIPRHDTVYWYQQGPGQDPQFLISFYEKMQSDKGSIPDRFSAQQFSDYHSELNMSSLELGDSALYFCASNTGEPQETQYFGPGTRLLVL.

The CDR3 region is CASSYSLGTGDYNEQFF. This chain uses TRBV6-2 or TRBV6-3 with TRBJ2-1; the TCRdb D gene call, TRBD1, has no DNA to confirm it. The CDR3 loop spans 17 amino acids. Germline V lookup: CDR1 MNHEY, CDR2 SVGEGT.

The chain's CDR3 is CASSYGPGQGTIEQFF. The chain is built from TRBV5-1 and TRBJ2-1; TCRdb selects TRBD1, and the lack of DNA leaves this call unchecked. This CDR3 has 16 amino acids. CDR1 SGHRS and CDR2 YFSETQ come from the germline V gene.

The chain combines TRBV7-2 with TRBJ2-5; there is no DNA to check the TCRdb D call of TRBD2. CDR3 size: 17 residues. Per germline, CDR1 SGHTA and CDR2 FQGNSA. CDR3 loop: CASAPPGLAQTKETQYF.

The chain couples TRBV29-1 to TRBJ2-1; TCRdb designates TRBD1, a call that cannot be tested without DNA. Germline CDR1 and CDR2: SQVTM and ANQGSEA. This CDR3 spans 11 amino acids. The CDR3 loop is CSVGGYNEQFF.